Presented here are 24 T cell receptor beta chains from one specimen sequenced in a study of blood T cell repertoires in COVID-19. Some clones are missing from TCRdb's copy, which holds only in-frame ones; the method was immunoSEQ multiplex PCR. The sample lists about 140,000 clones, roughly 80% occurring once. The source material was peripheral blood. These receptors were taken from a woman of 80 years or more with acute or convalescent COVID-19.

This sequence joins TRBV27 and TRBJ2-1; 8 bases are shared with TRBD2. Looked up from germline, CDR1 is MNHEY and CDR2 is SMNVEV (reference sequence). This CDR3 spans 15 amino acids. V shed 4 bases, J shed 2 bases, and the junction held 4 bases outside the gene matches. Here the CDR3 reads CASSSVAGPYNEQFF. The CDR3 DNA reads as TGTGCCAGCAGTTCCGTAGCGGGACCCTACAATGAGCAGTTCTTC.

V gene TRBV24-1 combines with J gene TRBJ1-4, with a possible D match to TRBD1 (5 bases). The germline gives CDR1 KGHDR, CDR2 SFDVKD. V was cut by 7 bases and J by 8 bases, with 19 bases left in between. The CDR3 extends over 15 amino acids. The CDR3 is CATSDPRGAGEKLFF. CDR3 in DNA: TGTGCCACCAGCGACCCACGAGGGGCGGGGGAAAAACTGTTTTTT.

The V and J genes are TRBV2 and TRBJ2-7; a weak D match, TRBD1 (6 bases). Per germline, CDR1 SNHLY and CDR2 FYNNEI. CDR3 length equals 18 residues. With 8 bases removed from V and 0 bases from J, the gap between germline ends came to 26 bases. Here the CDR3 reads CASRNPNAFDRPSYEQYF. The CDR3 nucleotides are TGTGCCAGCCGGAACCCCAATGCCTTCGACAGGCCCTCCTACGAGCAGTACTTC.

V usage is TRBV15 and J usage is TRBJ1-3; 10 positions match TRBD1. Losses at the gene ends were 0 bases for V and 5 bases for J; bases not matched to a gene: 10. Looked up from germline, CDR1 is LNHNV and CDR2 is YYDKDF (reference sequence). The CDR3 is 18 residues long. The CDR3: CATSRDSVDRGRRNTIYF. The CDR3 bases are TGTGCCACCAGCAGAGACTCGGTAGACAGGGGGCGAAGAAACACCATATATTTT.

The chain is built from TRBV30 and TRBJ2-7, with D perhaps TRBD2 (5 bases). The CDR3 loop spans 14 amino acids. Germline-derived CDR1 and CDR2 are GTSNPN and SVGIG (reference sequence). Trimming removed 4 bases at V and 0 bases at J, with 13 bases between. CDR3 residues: CAWKMRRDSYEQYF. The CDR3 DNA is TGTGCCTGGAAGATGAGACGGGACTCCTACGAGCAGTACTTC.

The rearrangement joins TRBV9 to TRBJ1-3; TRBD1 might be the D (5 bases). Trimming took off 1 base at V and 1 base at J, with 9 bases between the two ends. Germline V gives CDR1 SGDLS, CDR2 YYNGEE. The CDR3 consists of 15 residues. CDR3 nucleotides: TGTGCCAGCAGCGTAAAGGGGATTTCTGGAAACACCATATATTTT. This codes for CASSVKGISGNTIYF.

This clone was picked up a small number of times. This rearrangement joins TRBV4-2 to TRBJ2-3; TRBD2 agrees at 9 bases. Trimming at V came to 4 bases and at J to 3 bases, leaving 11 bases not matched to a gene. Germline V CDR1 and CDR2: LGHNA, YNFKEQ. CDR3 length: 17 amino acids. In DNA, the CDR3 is TGTGCCAGCAGCCGGCAAAGCCTAGCGGGGCTTACAGATACGCAGTATTTT. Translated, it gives CASSRQSLAGLTDTQYF.

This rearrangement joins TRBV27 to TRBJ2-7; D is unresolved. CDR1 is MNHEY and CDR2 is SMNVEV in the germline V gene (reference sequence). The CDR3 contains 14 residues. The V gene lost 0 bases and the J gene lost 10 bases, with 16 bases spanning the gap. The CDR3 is CASSLSAVPTFQYF. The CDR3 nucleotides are TGTGCCAGCAGTTTATCTGCAGTCCCGACTTTTCAGTACTTC.

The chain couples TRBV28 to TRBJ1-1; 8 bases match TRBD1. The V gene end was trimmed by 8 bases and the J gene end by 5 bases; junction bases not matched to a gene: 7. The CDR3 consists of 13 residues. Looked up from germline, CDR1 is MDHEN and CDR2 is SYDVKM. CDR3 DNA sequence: TGTGCCAGCGGACAGGGCGGGTGGACTGAAGCTTTCTTT. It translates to CASGQGGWTEAFF.

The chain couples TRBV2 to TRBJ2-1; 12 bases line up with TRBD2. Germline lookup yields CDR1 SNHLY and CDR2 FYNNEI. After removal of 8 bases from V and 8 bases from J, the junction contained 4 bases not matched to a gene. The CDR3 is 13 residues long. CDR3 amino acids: CASLTSGGDEQFF. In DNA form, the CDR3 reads TGTGCCAGCCTGACTAGCGGGGGCGATGAGCAGTTCTTC.

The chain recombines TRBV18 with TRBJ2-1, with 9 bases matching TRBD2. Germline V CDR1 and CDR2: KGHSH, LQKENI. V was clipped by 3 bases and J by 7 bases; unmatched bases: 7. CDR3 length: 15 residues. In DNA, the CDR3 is TGTGCCAGCTCACCGCGGGGGGGCCCCGGAAATGAGCAGTTCTTC. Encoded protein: CASSPRGGPGNEQFF.

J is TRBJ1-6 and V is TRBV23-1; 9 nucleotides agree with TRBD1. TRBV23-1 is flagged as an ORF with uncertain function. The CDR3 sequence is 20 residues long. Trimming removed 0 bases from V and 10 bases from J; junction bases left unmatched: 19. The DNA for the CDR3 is TGCGCCAGCAGTCAATCGTCGCGGGCCACAGGGGGCGTTTTCATCTCACCCCTCCACTTT. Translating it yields CASSQSSRATGGVFISPLHF.

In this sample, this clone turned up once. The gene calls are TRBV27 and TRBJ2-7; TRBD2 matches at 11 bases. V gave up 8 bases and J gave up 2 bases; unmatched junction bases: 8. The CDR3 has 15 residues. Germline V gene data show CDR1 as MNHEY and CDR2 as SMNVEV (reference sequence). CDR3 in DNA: TGTGCCAGCCGGACTAGCGGGTGGGGGGCCTACGAGCAGTACTTC. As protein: CASRTSGWGAYEQYF.

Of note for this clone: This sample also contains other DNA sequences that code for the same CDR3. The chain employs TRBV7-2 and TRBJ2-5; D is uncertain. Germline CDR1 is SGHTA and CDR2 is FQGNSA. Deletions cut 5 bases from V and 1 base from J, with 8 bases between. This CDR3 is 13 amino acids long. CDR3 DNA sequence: TGTGCCAGCAGCCGCGGCAGCCAAGAGACCCAGTACTTC. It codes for CASSRGSQETQYF.

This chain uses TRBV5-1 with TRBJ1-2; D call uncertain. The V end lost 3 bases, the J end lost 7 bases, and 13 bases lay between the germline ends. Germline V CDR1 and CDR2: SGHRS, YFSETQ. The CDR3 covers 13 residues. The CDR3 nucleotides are TGCGCCAGCAGCTGGGTCGGGGAGAGTGGCTACACCTTC. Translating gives CASSWVGESGYTF.

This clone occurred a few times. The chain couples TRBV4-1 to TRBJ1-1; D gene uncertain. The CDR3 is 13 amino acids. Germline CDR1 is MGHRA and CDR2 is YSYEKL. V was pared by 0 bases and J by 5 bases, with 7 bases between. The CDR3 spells CASSQDPQTEAFF. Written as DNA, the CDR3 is TGCGCCAGCAGCCAAGACCCCCAGACTGAAGCTTTCTTT.

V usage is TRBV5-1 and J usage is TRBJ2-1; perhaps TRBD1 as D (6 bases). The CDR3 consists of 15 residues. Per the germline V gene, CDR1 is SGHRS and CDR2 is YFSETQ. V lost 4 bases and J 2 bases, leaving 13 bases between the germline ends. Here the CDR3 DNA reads TGCGCCAGCAGCCTTAAGAGGGGGACCTACAATGAGCAGTTCTTC. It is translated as CASSLKRGTYNEQFF. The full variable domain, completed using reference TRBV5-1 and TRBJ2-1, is KAGVTQTPRYLIKTRGQQVTLSCSPISGHRSVSWYQQTPGQGLQFLFEYFSETQRNKGNFPGRFSGRQFSNSRSEMNVSTLELGDSALYLCASSLKRGTYNEQFFGPGTRLTVL.

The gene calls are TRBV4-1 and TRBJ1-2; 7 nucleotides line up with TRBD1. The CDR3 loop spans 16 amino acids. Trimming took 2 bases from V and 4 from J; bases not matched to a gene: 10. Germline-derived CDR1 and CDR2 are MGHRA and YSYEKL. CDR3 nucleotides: TGCGCCAGCAGCCAACCACAGGGGACTCTTAGCTATGGCTACACCTTC. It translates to CASSQPQGTLSYGYTF.

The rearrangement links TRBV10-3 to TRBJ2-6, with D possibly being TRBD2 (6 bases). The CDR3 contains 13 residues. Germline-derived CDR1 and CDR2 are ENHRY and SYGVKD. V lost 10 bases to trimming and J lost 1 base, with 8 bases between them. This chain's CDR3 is CATRGSGANVLTF. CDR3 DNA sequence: TGTGCCACCCGGGGGTCTGGGGCCAACGTCCTGACTTTC.

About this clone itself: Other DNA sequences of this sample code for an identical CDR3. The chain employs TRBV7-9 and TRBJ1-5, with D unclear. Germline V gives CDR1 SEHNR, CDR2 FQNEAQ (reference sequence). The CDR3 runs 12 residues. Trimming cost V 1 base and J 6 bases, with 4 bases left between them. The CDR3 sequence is CASSLGGQPQHF. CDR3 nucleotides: TGTGCCAGCAGCTTAGGAGGTCAGCCCCAGCATTTT.

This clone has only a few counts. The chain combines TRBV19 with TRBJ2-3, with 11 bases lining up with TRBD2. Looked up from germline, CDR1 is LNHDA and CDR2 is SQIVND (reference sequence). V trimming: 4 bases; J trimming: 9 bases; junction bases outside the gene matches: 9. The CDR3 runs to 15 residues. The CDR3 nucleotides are TGTGCCAGTAGTACTAGCGGGAGGTTCCTCTTAACGCAGTATTTT. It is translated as CASSTSGRFLLTQYF. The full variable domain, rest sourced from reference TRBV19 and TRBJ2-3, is DGGITQSPKYLFRKEGQNVTLSCEQNLNHDAMYWYRQDPGQGLRLIYYSQIVNDFQKGDIAEGYSVSREKKESFPLTVTSAQKNPTAFYLCASSTSGRFLLTQYFGPGTRLTVL.

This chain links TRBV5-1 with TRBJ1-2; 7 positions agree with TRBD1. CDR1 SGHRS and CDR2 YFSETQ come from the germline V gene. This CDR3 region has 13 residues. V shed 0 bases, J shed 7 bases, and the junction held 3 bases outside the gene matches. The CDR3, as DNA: TGCGCCAGCAGCTTGGGACAGGGCCCTGGCTACACCTTC. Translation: CASSLGQGPGYTF.

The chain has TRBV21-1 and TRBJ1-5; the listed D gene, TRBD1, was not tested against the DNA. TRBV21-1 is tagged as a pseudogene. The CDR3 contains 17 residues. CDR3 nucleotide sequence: TGTGCCAGCAGCATACACCGAATGGGGACATCAAGTCAGCCCCAGCATTTT. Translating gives CASSIHRMGTSSQPQHF.

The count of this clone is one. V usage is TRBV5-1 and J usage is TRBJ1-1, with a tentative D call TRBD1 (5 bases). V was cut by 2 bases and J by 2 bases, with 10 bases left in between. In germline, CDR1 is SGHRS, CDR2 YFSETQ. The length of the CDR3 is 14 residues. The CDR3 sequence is CASSFGQANTEAFF. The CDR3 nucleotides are TGCGCCAGCAGCTTTGGACAAGCCAACACTGAAGCTTTCTTT.